The rows below give T cell receptor beta chains drawn from one sample of a study of response to subunit inactivated influenza vaccine. TCRdb called the RT-PCR reads again in MiXCR, with one record for every CDR3 protein. Altogether about 520,000 distinct CDR3 sequences are present, roughly 27% being singletons, with the ten largest covering over 1.5%. This sample comprised CD4+ T cells sorted from PBMCs, obtained around 5 days after vaccination. These receptors were collected from a man in his forties or fifties who received an inactivated influenza vaccine. Each CDR3 is given with its conserved first and last residue. D genes are given only for firm matches. The size entry is marked missing in some rows and otherwise reads once, few, many or a size class.

TRBJ2-1,few,TRBV18,TRBD2,TGTGCCAGCTCACCGACTAGCGATAACAATGAGCAGTTCTTC,CASSPTSDNNEQFF
TRBJ2-1,few,TRBV15,TRBD2,TGTGCCACCAGCAGAGGTGGACTAGCGGGGGTCAATGAGCAGTTCTTC,CATSRGGLAGVNEQFF
TRBJ2-5,-,TRBV7-2,-,TGTGCCAGTGGAGGGGGCATATTGGAGACCCAGTACTTC,CASGGGILETQYF
TRBJ1-1,-,TRBV5-1,-,TGCGCCAGCAGCTCGCTTCGTTCCAGGGGAGGCACTGAAGCTTTCTTT,CASSSLRSRGGTEAFF
TRBJ2-1,-,TRBV11-3,TRBD2,TGTGCCAGCAGCTCCCTCGGGAGGGCCAATGAGCAGTTCTTC,CASSSLGRANEQFF
TRBJ2-6,few,TRBV11-2,-,TGTGCCAGCAGCTTAGATCTCTCTGGGGCCAACGTCCTGACTTTC,CASSLDLSGANVLTF
TRBJ2-2,few,TRBV20-1,TRBD2,TGCAGTGCTAGACGCCGGGAGGGTTCCGCGAACACCGGGGAGCTGTTTTTT,CSARRREGSANTGELFF
TRBJ2-5,-,TRBV20-1,-,TGCAGTGCTAGATTGGGCAGACAAGAGACCCAGTACTTC,CSARLGRQETQYF
TRBJ2-4,few,TRBV12-3/TRBV12-4,TRBD1,TGTGCCAGCAGGACAGGGGTAGCCAAAAACATTCAGTACTTC,CASRTGVAKNIQYF
TRBJ2-5,few,TRBV11-2,TRBD2,TGTGCCAGCAGCTCCTCGATGACTAGCGGGGGGCCATGGGAGACCCAGTACTTC,CASSSSMTSGGPWETQYF
TRBJ2-3,few,TRBV6-1,TRBD2,TGTGCCAGCAGGCGACTAGCGGGCGACGATACGCAGTATTTT,CASRRLAGDDTQYF